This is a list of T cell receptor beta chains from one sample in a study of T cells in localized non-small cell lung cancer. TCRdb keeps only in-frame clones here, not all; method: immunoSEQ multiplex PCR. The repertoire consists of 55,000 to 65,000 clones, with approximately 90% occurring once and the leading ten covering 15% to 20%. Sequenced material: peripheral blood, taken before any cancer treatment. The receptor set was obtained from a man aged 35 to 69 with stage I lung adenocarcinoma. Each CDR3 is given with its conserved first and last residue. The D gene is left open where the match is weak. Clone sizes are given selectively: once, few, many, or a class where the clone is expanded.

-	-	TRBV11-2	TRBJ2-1	TGTGCCAGCAGCTTCGACCCCGCGTCCTACAATGAGCAGTTCTTC	CASSFDPASYNEQFF
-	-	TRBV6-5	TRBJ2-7	TGTGCCAGCATATCACCTTCCTACGAGCAGTACTTC	CASISPSYEQYF
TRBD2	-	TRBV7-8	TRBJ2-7	TGTGCCAGCAGCTTAACAGGGACTAGCGGCTCCTACGAGCAGTACTTC	CASSLTGTSGSYEQYF
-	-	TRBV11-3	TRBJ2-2	TGTGCCAGCGCCAGGGGGGGCACCGGGGAGCTGTTTTTT	CASARGGTGELFF
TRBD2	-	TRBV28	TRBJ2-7	TGTGCCAGCAGCCTAACGGGGGGGGCAGAGCAGTACTTC	CASSLTGGAEQYF
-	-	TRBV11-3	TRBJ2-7	TGTGCCAGCAGGGACACGTCTTACGAGCAGTACTTC	CASRDTSYEQYF
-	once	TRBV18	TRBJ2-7	TGTGCCAGCTCCAGTGACAGAAGCTCCTACGAGCAGTACTTC	CASSSDRSSYEQYF
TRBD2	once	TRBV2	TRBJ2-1	TGTGCCAGCACGGAAACTAGCGGGAGTTTTGATGAGCAGTTCTTC	CASTETSGSFDEQFF
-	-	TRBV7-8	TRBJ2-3	TGTGCCAGCAGCGGTAGGGAGGCTGGCACGCAGTATTTT	CASSGREAGTQYF
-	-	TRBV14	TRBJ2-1	TGTGCCAGCAGCCAAGAGGGTTATGAGCAGTTCTTC	CASSQEGYEQFF
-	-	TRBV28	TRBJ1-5	TGTGCCAGCAGACAGGGATTAGCAAATCAGCCCCAGCATTTT	CASRQGLANQPQHF
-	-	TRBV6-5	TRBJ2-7	TGTGCCAGCCATGGGACCGAAAACTCCTACGAGCAGTACTTC	CASHGTENSYEQYF
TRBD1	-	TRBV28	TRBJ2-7	TGTGCCAGCAGTTTAGGGACAGGGGGAAGGTACGAGCAGTACTTC	CASSLGTGGRYEQYF
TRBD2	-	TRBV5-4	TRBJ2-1	TGTGCCAGCAGCCGTCCGGGCGGGAGTTCCTACAATGAGCAGTTCTTC	CASSRPGGSSYNEQFF
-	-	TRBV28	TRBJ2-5	TGTGCCAGCAGTTTTGGGGGCAGGGGAAGGACCCAGTACTTC	CASSFGGRGRTQYF
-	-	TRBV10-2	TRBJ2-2	TGCGCCAGCAGTGAGTCCCCTAGCGTCTCGTCGGAGCTGTTTTTT	CASSESPSVSSELFF
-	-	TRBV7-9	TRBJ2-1	TGTGCCAGCAGCTTAGCTTACAATGAGCAGTTCTTC	CASSLAYNEQFF
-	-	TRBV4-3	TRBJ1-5	TGCGCCAGCAGCCAAGGCACCAATCAGCCCCAGCATTTT	CASSQGTNQPQHF
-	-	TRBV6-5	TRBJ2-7	TGTGCCAGCAGTTACCGTCAACCACCATCCTACGAGCAGTACTTC	CASSYRQPPSYEQYF
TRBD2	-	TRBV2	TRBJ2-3	TGTGCCAGCTCGCGAACTGGCGGGAGAACAGATACGCAGTATTTT	CASSRTGGRTDTQYF
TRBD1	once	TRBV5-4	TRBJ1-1	TGTGCCAGCAGGCTCGGGACAGATGACACTGAAGCTTTCTTT	CASRLGTDDTEAFF
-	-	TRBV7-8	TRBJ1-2	TGTGCCAGCAGCTTAGCGACAGTGTTGGACTATGGCTACACCTTC	CASSLATVLDYGYTF